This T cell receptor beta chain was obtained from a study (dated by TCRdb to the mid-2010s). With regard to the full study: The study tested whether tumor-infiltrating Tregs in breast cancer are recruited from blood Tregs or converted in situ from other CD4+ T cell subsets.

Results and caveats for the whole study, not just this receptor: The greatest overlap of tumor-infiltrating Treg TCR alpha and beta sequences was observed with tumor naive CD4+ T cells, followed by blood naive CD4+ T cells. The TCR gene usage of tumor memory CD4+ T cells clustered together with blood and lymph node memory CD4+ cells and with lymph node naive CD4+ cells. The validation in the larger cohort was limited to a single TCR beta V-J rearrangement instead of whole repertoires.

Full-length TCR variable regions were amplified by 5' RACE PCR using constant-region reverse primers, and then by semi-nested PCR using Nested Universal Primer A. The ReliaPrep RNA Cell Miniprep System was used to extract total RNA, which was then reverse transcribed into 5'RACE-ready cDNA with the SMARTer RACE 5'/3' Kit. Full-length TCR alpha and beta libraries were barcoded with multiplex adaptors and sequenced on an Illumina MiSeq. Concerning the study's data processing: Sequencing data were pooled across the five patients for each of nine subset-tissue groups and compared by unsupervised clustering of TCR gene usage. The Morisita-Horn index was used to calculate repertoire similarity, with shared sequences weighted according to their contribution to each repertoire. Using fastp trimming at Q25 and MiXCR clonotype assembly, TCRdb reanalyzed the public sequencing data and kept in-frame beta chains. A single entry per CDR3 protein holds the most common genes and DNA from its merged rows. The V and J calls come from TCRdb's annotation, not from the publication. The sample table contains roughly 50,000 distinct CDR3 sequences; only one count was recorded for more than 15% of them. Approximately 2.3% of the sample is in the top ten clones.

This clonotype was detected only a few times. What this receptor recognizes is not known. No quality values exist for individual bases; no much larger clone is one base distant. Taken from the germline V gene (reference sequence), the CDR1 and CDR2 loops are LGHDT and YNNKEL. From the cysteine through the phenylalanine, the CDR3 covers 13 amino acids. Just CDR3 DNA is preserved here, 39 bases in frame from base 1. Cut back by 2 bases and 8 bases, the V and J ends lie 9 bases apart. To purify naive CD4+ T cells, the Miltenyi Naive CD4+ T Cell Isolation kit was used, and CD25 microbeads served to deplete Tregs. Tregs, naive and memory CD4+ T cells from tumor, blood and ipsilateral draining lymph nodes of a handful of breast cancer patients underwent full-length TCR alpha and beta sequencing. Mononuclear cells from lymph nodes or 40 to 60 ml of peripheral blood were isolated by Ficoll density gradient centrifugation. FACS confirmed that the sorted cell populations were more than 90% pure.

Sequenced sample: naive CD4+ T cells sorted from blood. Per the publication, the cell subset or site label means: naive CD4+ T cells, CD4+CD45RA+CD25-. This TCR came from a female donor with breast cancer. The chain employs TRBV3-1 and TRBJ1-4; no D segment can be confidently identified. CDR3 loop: CASSQNLGEKLFF. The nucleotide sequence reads TGTGCCAGCAGCCAAAATTTGGGGGAAAAACTGTTTTTT. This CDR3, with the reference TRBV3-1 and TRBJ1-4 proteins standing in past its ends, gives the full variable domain DTAVSQTPKYLVTQMGNDKSIKCEQNLGHDTMYWYKQDSKKFLKIMFSYNNKELIINETVPNRFSPKSPDKAHLNLHINSLELGDSAVYFCASSQNLGEKLFFGSGTQLSVL.